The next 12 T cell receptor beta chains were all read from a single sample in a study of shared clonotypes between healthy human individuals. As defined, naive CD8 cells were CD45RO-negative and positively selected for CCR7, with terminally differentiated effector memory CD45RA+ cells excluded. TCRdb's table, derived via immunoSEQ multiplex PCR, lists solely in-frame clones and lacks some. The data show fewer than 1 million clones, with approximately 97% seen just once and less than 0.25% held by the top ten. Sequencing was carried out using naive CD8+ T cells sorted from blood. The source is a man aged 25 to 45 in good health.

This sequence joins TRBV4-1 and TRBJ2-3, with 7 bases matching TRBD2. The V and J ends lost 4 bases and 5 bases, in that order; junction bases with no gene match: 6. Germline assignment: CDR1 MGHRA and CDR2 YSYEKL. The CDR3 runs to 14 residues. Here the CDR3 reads CASSLFLAGDTQYF. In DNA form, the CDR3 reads TGCGCCAGCAGCCTTTTCTTAGCGGGAGATACGCAGTATTTT.

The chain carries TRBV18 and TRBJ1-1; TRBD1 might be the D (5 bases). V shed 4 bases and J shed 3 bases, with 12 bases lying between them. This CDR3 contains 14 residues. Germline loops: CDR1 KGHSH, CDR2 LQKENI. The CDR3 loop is CASSRDSSDTEAFF. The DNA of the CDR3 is TGTGCCAGCTCACGCGACAGTTCGGACACTGAAGCTTTCTTT. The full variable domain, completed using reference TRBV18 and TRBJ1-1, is NAGVMQNPRHLVRRRGQEARLRCSPMKGHSHVYWYRQLPEEGLKFMVYLQKENIIDESGMPKERFSAEFPKEGPSILRIQQVVRGDSAAYFCASSRDSSDTEAFFGQGTRLTVV.

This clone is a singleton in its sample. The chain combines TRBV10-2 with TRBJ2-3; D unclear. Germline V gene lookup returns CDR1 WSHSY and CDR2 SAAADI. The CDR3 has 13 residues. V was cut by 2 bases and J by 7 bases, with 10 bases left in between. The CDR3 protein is CASSETTEYTQYF. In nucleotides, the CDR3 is TGCGCCAGCAGTGAGACGACGGAATATACGCAGTATTTT.

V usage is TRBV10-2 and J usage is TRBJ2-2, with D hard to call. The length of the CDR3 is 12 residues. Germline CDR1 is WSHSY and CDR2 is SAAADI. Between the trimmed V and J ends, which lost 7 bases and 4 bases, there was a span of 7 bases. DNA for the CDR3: TGCGCCAGCAACACTTTCACCGGGGAGCTGTTTTTT. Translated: CASNTFTGELFF.

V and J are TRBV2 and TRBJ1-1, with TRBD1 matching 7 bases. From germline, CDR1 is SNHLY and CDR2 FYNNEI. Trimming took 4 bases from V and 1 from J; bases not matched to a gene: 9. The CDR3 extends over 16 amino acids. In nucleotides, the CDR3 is TGTGCCAGCAGTGGACAGGGTGGGATTAAGAACACTGAAGCTTTCTTT. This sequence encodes CASSGQGGIKNTEAFF. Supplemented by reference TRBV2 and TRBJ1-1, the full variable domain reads EPEVTQTPSHQVTQMGQEVILRCVPISNHLYFYWYRQILGQKVEFLVSFYNNEISEKSEIFDDQFSVERPDGSNFTLKIRSTKLEDSAMYFCASSGQGGIKNTEAFFGQGTRLTVV.

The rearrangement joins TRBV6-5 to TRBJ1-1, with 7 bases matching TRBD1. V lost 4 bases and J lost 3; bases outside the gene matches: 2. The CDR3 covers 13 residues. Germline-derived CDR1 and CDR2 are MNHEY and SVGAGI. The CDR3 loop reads CASSFTGDTEAFF. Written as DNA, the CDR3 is TGTGCCAGCAGTTTTACAGGGGACACTGAAGCTTTCTTT.

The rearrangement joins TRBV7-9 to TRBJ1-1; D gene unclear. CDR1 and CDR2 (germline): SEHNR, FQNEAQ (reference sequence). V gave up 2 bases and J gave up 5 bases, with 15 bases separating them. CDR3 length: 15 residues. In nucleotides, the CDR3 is TGTGCCAGCAGCTTATTTCCCAGTGGGGATACTGAAGCTTTCTTT. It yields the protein CASSLFPSGDTEAFF.

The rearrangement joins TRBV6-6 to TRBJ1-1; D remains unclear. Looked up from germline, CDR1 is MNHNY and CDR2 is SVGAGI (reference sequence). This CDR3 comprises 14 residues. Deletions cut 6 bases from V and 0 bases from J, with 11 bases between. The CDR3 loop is CASSPAVMNTEAFF. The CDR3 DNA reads TGTGCCAGCAGCCCCGCGGTGATGAACACTGAAGCTTTCTTT.

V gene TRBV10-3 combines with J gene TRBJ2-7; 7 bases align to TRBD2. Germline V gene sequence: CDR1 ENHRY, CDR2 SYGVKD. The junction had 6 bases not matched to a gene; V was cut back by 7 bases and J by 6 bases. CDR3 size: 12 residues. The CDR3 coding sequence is TGTGCCATCACGGGGGACTACGGCGAGCAGTACTTC. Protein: CAITGDYGEQYF.

CDR3 residues: CASSSIPEGQPEAFF. CDR3 sequence (DNA): TGTGCCAGCAGCTCTATCCCCGAGGGACAGCCTGAAGCTTTCTTT. The chain links TRBV7-6 to TRBJ1-1; 7 positions match TRBD1. V lost 4 bases and J lost 6; bases outside the gene matches: 11. Per the germline V gene, CDR1 is SGHVS and CDR2 is FNYEAQ. The CDR3 length is 15 residues.

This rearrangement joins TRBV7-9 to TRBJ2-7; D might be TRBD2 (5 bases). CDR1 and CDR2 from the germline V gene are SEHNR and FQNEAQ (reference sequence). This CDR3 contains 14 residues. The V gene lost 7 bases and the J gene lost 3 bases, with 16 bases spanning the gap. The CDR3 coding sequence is TGTGCCAGCAATATTAAAGCGGACCTCTACGAGCAGTACTTC. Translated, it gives CASNIKADLYEQYF. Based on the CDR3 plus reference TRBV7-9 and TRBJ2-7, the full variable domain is DTGVSQNPRHKITKRGQNVTFRCDPISEHNRLYWYRQTLGQGPEFLTYFQNEAQLEKSRLLSDRFSAERPKGSFSTLEIQRTEQGDSAMYLCASNIKADLYEQYFGPGTRLTVT.

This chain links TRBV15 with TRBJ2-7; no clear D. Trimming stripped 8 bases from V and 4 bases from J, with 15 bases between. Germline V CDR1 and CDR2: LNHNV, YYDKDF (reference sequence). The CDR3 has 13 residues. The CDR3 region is CATRVDINYEQYF. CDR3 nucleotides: TGTGCCACCCGAGTAGACATAAATTACGAGCAGTACTTC. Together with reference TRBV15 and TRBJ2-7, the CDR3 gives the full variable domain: DAMVIQNPRYQVTQFGKPVTLSCSQTLNHNVMYWYQQKSSQAPKLLFHYYDKDFNNEADTPDNFQSRRPNTSFCFLDIRSPGLGDTAMYLCATRVDINYEQYFGPGTRLTVT.